A single sample is the source of the 6 T cell receptor beta chains below, sequenced in a study of radiation and T cells in renal cell carcinoma. As to time point: blood 2 weeks post-SBRT. Treatment noted: 15 Gy SBRT to primary tumor, nephrectomy 4 weeks later. Assay used: immunoSEQ multiplex PCR; TCRdb lists only in-frame clones, some missing. The sample carries tens of thousands of clones, around 78% recorded once. Here the sequenced sample was blood, taken from a patient whose treatment included radiotherapy and nephrectomy. The receptors were sampled from a man between 60 and 75 years old with renal cell carcinoma.

V gene TRBV7-2 combines with J gene TRBJ2-3; perhaps D is TRBD1 or TRBD2 (5 bases each). Trimming removed 1 base at V and 4 bases at J, with 12 bases between. The V gene's germline CDR1 is SGHTA and CDR2 FQGNSA. The CDR3 has 15 residues. The CDR3 region is CASSLDGGGADTQYF. The DNA of the CDR3 is TGTGCCAGCAGCTTAGATGGTGGGGGTGCAGATACGCAGTATTTT.

This chain connects TRBV11-2 to TRBJ2-2, with D possibly being TRBD1 (5 bases). Germline V gene sequence: CDR1 SGHAT, CDR2 FQNNGV. The CDR3 extends over 16 amino acids. V shed 4 bases and J shed 6 bases, with 18 bases lying between them. The CDR3 DNA reads TGTGCCAGCAGCTACACCGCTGCAACAGGTTCCGGGGAGCTGTTTTTT. Its protein product is CASSYTAATGSGELFF.

This clone was seen more than once but under ten times. The V call is TRBV4-1, the J call TRBJ2-2; D is perhaps TRBD2 (5 bases). V was cut by 0 bases and J by 7 bases, with 12 bases left in between. From germline, CDR1 is MGHRA and CDR2 YSYEKL. The CDR3 sequence is 15 residues long. The CDR3 DNA reads as TGCGCCAGCAGCCAAGATCGGGCTCGGGGCGGGGAGCTGTTTTTT. Translated: CASSQDRARGGELFF.

This rearrangement joins TRBV5-1 to TRBJ2-6, with D possibly TRBD1 on 5 matching bases. In germline, CDR1 is SGHRS, CDR2 YFSETQ. V was cut by 0 bases and J by 0 bases, with 7 bases left in between. This CDR3 has 16 residues. The CDR3: CASSLADISGANVLTF. In nucleotides, the CDR3 is TGCGCCAGCAGCTTGGCGGACATCTCTGGGGCCAACGTCCTGACTTTC.

The rearrangement joins TRBV10-1 to TRBJ2-2; the D gene is possibly TRBD2 (6 bases). The CDR3 extends over 17 amino acids. Germline V gene data show CDR1 as WNHNN and CDR2 as SYGVQD (reference sequence). The ends were cut back, 3 bases at V and 3 bases at J, with 17 bases in the middle. CDR3 DNA sequence: TGCGCCAGCAGTGATCCGGGACGCGGGGAGTACACCGGGGAGCTGTTTTTT. Protein: CASSDPGRGEYTGELFF.

The chain has TRBV28 and TRBJ2-5; 9 bases map to TRBD1. Trimming cost V 1 base and J 0 bases; bases outside gene matches: 3. The germline V gene has CDR1 MDHEN and CDR2 SYDVKM. The CDR3 is 16 amino acids. The CDR3 DNA reads TGTGCCAGCAGTTTATCCACAGGGGGCTACCAAGAGACCCAGTACTTC. This sequence encodes CASSLSTGGYQETQYF.